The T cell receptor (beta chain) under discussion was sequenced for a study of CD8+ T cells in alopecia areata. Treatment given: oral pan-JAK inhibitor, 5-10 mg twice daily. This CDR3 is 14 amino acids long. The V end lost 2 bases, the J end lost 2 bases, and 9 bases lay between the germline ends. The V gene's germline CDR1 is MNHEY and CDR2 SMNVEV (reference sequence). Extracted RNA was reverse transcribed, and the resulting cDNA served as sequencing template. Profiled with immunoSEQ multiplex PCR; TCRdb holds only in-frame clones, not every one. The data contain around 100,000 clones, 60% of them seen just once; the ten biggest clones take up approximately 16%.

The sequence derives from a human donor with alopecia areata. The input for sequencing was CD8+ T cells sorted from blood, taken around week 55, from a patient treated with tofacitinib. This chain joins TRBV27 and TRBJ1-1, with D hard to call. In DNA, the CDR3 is TGTGCCAGCAGTTTACGCGCGGTCAACACTGAAGCTTTCTTT. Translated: CASSLRAVNTEAFF.